The 22 T cell receptor beta chains below come from one sample, sequenced in a study of CD4 T cells in relation to SARS-CoV-2 and coronaviruses (TCRdb year 2021). For these receptors, no antigen is known. CD4+ T cells from unexposed donors were collected before the COVID-19 pandemic (2011-2018). After about 10 days of culture, CD4+ T cells were isolated with the EasySep CD4+ T cell isolation kit. Libraries were constructed by the immunoSEQ multiplex PCR assay. TCRdb re-hosts the immuneACCESS table, in-frame sequences only. Its copies lack some clones; in the studies checked, an unresolved V gene accounts for under half of them, and the cause for the rest is not known. This sample is represented by some 20,000 clones; around 80% of them were singletons. The top ten constitute about 18% of the sample. Sequencing was carried out using CD4+ T cells from PBMCs, cultured in vitro. The receptors were gathered from a human donor in good health.

The CDR3 region is CASSLPQSYGYTF. The CDR3 bases are TGTGCCAGCAGTTTACCCCAAAGCTATGGCTACACCTTC. This chain connects TRBV28 to TRBJ1-2; D remains ambiguous. Germline V gene data show CDR1 as MDHEN and CDR2 as SYDVKM. V lost 2 bases and J lost 4, with 8 bases in between. The length of the CDR3 is 13 residues.

This chain connects TRBV6-4 to TRBJ2-3; 9 bases match TRBD2. V was pared by 0 bases and J by 5 bases, with 0 bases of the junction left unmatched. The CDR3 extends over 14 amino acids. Germline V gene lookup returns CDR1 MRHNA and CDR2 SNTAGT. CDR3 nucleotide sequence: TGTGCCAGCAGTGACTCTAGCGGGAGAGATACGCAGTATTTT. Translation gives CASSDSSGRDTQYF.

This clone has a single count. This rearrangement joins TRBV5-1 to TRBJ2-7; 9 nucleotides line up with TRBD1. Germline trimming cut 0 bases from V and 7 bases from J; bases unmatched to any gene: 8. The germline CDR1 and CDR2 sequences are SGHRS and YFSETQ. This CDR3 comprises 15 residues. The chain's CDR3 is CASSLEGGQGREQYF. In DNA, the CDR3 is TGCGCCAGCAGCTTGGAGGGGGGACAGGGACGAGAGCAGTACTTC.

The rearrangement uses TRBV2 and TRBJ2-2; tentatively, D is TRBD1 (5 bases). Germline CDR1 reads SNHLY; CDR2 reads FYNNEI. The V end lost 8 bases, the J end lost 0 bases, and 13 bases lay between the germline ends. The CDR3 has 15 residues. The CDR3 here is CASADHRPNTGELFF. CDR3 sequence (DNA): TGTGCCAGCGCCGACCACAGGCCGAACACCGGGGAGCTGTTTTTT.

The chain carries TRBV9 and TRBJ2-3, with TRBD2 identical over 11 bases. This CDR3 region has 16 residues. V dropped 0 bases and J dropped 4; count of bases not matched to a gene: 4. Germline CDR1 reads SGDLS; CDR2 reads YYNGEE. CDR3 protein: CASSVVASGRSDTQYF. CDR3 DNA: TGTGCCAGCAGCGTAGTGGCTAGCGGGAGGTCAGATACGCAGTATTTT.

The chain couples TRBV2 to TRBJ2-7; D is uncertain. Germline-derived CDR1 and CDR2 are SNHLY and FYNNEI. V lost 5 bases and J 3 bases, leaving 5 bases between the germline ends. The CDR3 spans 11 residues. In DNA form, the CDR3 reads TGTGCCAGCAGTCGTTACTACGAGCAGTACTTC. It codes for CASSRYYEQYF.

This chain uses TRBV6-1 with TRBJ1-5, with D unresolved. CDR1 and CDR2 (germline): MNHNS, SASEGT. V lost 0 bases and J 4 bases, leaving 4 bases between the germline ends. The CDR3 extends over 13 amino acids. Here the CDR3 reads CASSEAENQPQHF. In nucleotides, the CDR3 is TGTGCCAGCAGTGAAGCAGAAAATCAGCCCCAGCATTTT.

The chain couples TRBV7-3 to TRBJ2-1, with 11 bases lining up with TRBD2. Looked up from germline, CDR1 is SGHTA and CDR2 is FQGTGA. The V gene end was trimmed by 2 bases and the J gene end by 9 bases; junction bases not matched to a gene: 9. The CDR3 length is 16 residues. Here the CDR3 DNA reads TGTGCCAGCAGCTTAGGATTAGCGGGAGGGTTGGTTGAGCAGTTCTTC. Its protein product is CASSLGLAGGLVEQFF.

This clone was seen more than once but under ten times. CDR3 in amino acids: CASSARDRRSYNSPLHF. CDR3 bases: TGTGCCAGCAGCGCCCGGGACCGTCGCTCCTATAATTCACCCCTCCACTTT. The chain employs TRBV2 and TRBJ1-6, with a tentative D call TRBD1 (5 bases). Per germline, CDR1 SNHLY and CDR2 FYNNEI. The CDR3 spans 17 residues. V was trimmed by 6 bases and J by 0 bases, leaving 15 bases between them.

This chain connects TRBV30 to TRBJ1-1; 10 bases fit TRBD1. Per germline, CDR1 GTSNPN and CDR2 SVGIG (reference sequence). The CDR3 runs 17 residues. V lost 4 bases and J lost 0; bases outside the gene matches: 11. CDR3 DNA sequence: TGTGCCTGGAAGAATTCCGGGACAGGGGTCCTGAACACTGAAGCTTTCTTT. This translates into CAWKNSGTGVLNTEAFF.

The gene calls are TRBV20-1 and TRBJ2-1; possibly TRBD2 for D (6 bases). V gave up 3 bases and J gave up 0 bases, with 9 bases separating them. The CDR3 totals 14 residues. Germline-derived CDR1 and CDR2 are DFQATT and SNEGSKA (reference sequence). The CDR3 DNA is TGCAGTGCTAGTGCGGGGTACTCCTACAATGAGCAGTTCTTC. It specifies CSASAGYSYNEQFF.

The chain couples TRBV2 to TRBJ2-7, with TRBD1 identical over 7 bases. CDR1 SNHLY and CDR2 FYNNEI come from the germline V gene. V trimming: 7 bases; J trimming: 2 bases; junction bases outside the gene matches: 2. This CDR3 has 12 amino acids. CDR3 coding DNA: TGTGCCAGCAACAGGGGCCCCTACGAGCAGTACTTC. Translation: CASNRGPYEQYF.

The chain has TRBV3-1 (or the pseudogene TRBV3-2) and TRBJ1-2, with D maybe TRBD1 (5 bases). The CDR3 contains 13 residues. CDR1 and CDR2 (germline): LGHDT, YNNKEL (reference sequence). Trimming took off 5 bases at V and 6 bases at J, with 13 bases between the two ends. The CDR3 DNA follows: TGTGCCAGCAGCTCCGGGCCGGGGGATGGCTACACCTTC. Amino acids: CASSSGPGDGYTF.

This clone was recorded once. The V and J genes are TRBV3-1 (or the pseudogene TRBV3-2) and TRBJ2-5; D is uncertain. V dropped 1 base and J dropped 5 bases, with 11 bases sitting between them. In germline, CDR1 is LGHDT, CDR2 YNNKEL (reference sequence). The CDR3 totals 14 residues. CDR3 in DNA: TGTGCCAGCAGCCAAGGCTATATGGGGGAGACCCAGTACTTC. Amino acid sequence: CASSQGYMGETQYF.

The J gene is TRBJ1-6, the V gene TRBV20-1, with a tentative D call TRBD1 (6 bases). The CDR3 length is 14 residues. Germline-derived CDR1 and CDR2 are DFQATT and SNEGSKA (reference sequence). V lost 6 bases, J lost 10 bases, and 19 bases lay in between. In DNA form, the CDR3 reads TGCAGTGCGAGTCGAGGGGGTGGGAGATCACCCCTCCACTTT. It specifies CSASRGGGRSPLHF.

This clone showed up just once. The chain employs TRBV7-9 and TRBJ2-3; 14 positions match TRBD2. Per the germline V gene, CDR1 is SEHNR and CDR2 is FQNEAQ (reference sequence). V was pared by 10 bases and J by 4 bases, with 4 bases of the junction left unmatched. CDR3 length: 14 amino acids. CDR3 protein: CATRGLAGADTQYF. DNA for the CDR3: TGTGCCACCCGGGGACTAGCGGGAGCAGATACGCAGTATTTT.

The DNA of the CDR3 is TGTGCCAGCAGCTTATGGGGTACGGACGAGCAGTACTTC. Encoded protein: CASSLWGTDEQYF. This chain links TRBV7-9 with TRBJ2-7, with D hard to call. The CDR3 totals 13 residues. The germline gives CDR1 SEHNR, CDR2 FQNEAQ (reference sequence). The V end was cut by 2 bases, the J end by 5 bases, with 10 bases between.

V is TRBV10-3 and J is TRBJ2-2; perhaps TRBD2 as D (5 bases). The CDR3 loop spans 17 amino acids. The V end was cut by 5 bases, the J end by 7 bases, with 23 bases between. CDR1 is ENHRY, CDR2 SYGVKD, per germline. The DNA for the CDR3 is TGTGCCATCAGTACCCGTACCCAGCGGAGGAGGCACGGGGAGCTGTTTTTT. This gives the protein CAISTRTQRRRHGELFF.

The rearrangement joins TRBV6-5 to TRBJ1-2; D gene uncertain. The germline CDR1 and CDR2 sequences are MNHEY and SVGAGI. This CDR3 is 12 amino acids long. Trimming removed 9 bases from V and 2 bases from J, with 10 bases in between. The CDR3 is CASRRLNYGYTF. CDR3 bases: TGTGCCAGTCGACGTTTGAACTATGGCTACACCTTC.

This clone was counted a few times. The V gene is TRBV11-2, the J gene TRBJ1-5; D is possibly TRBD1 (6 bases). The length of the CDR3 is 14 residues. The V gene's germline CDR1 is SGHAT and CDR2 FQNNGV. V lost 1 base to trimming and J lost 7 bases, with 11 bases between them. The CDR3 DNA reads TGTGCCAGCAGCTTAGCACAGGGAGGCCAGCCCCAGCATTTT. Translated: CASSLAQGGQPQHF.

The chain couples TRBV30 to TRBJ1-2; D is possibly TRBD1 (6 bases). The germline V gene encodes CDR1 GTSNPN and CDR2 SVGIG (reference sequence). V shed 0 bases and J shed 9 bases, with 20 bases lying between them. The CDR3 has 15 amino acids. The CDR3 spells CAWSVLGGGTGRYTF. CDR3 bases: TGTGCCTGGAGTGTACTTGGAGGGGGAACGGGTCGCTACACCTTC.

V and J are TRBV10-3 and TRBJ2-1; 10 nucleotides match TRBD2. The CDR3 totals 14 residues. V shed 11 bases and J 7 bases; nucleotides not matched to a gene: 11. Germline V CDR1 and CDR2: ENHRY, SYGVKD. The CDR3 here is CAARMTSGSNEQFF. The CDR3 DNA reads TGTGCCGCCCGTATGACTAGCGGGTCGAATGAGCAGTTCTTC.